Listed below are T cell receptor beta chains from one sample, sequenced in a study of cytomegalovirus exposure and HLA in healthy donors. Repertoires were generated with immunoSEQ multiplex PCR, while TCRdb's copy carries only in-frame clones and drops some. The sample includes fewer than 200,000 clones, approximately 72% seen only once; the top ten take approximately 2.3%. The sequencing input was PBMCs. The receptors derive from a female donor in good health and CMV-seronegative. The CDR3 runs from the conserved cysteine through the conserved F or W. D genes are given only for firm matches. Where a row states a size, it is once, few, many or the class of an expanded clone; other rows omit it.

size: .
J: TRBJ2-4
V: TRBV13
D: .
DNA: TGTGCCAGCAGCTTACAGGGTCAAGCCAAAAACATTCAGTACTTC
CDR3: CASSLQGQAKNIQYF

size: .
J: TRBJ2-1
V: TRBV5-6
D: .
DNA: TGTGCCAGCAGCTTGGCGGTCAATGAGCAGTTCTTC
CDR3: CASSLAVNEQFF

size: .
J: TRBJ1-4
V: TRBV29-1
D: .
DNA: TGCAGCGCACAGGGATCTAATGAAAAACTGTTTTTT
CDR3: CSAQGSNEKLFF

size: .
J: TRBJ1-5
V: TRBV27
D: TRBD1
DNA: TGTGCCAGCAGTCCCACCACAGGGGCACAGCCCCAGCATTTT
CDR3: CASSPTTGAQPQHF

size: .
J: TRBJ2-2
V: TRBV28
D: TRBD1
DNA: TGTGCCAGCAGTTTACTAGGGGGCGCAAACACCGGGGAGCTGTTTTTT
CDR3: CASSLLGGANTGELFF

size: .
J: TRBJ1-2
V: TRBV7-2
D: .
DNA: TGTGCCAGCAGCTTAGCGGTGGGGAGCTATAACTATGGCTACACCTTC
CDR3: CASSLAVGSYNYGYTF

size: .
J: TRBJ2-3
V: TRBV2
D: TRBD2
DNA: TGTGCCAGCAGCCCGACTAGCGGGAGGGTCGATACGCAGTATTTT
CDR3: CASSPTSGRVDTQYF

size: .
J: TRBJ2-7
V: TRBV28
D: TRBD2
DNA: TGTGCCAGCAGTTTACCTGGGACTATCATCTACGAGCAGTACTTC
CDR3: CASSLPGTIIYEQYF

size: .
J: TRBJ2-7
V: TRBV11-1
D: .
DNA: TGTGCCAGCAGCTTAACGCATGATGTCACTTACGAGCAGTACTTC
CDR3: CASSLTHDVTYEQYF

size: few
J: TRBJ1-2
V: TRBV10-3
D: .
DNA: TGTGCCAGCAGTTACTCTAGCCGCGGGGGATTCTATGGCTACACCTTC
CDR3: CASSYSSRGGFYGYTF

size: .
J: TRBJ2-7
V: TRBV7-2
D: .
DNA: TGTGCCAGCAGCCAGTACTCCTACGAGCAGTACTTC
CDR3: CASSQYSYEQYF

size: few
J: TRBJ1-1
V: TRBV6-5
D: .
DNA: TGTGCCAGCAGTTTACAGGGATCCAGGAACACTGAAGCTTTCTTT
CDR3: CASSLQGSRNTEAFF

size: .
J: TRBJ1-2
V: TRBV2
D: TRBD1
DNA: TGTGCCGGACGGGACAGGGGTTATGGCTACACCTTC
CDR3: CAGRDRGYGYTF

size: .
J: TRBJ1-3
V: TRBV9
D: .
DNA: TGTGCCAGCAGCCCTACACAGGGACGCTCTGGAAACACCATATATTTT
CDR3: CASSPTQGRSGNTIYF

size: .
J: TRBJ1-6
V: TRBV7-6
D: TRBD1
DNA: TGTGCCAGCAGCCGAGCGACAGGGAATAATTCACCCCTCCACTTT
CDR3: CASSRATGNNSPLHF

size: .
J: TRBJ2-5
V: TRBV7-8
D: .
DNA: TGTGCCAGCAAGGAGATTAGATTGGGCCAAGAGACCCAGTACTTC
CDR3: CASKEIRLGQETQYF

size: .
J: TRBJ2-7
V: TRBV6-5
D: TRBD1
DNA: TGTGCCAGCAGTTACGACAGGACAGGGGGGACCTACGAGCAGTACTTC
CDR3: CASSYDRTGGTYEQYF

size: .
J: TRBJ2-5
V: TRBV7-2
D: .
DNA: TGTGCCAGCAGCTTCGCTGGACAGATCGAGACCCAGTACTTC
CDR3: CASSFAGQIETQYF

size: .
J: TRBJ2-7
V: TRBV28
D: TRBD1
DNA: TGTGCCAGCAGTCTCAGGACAGGGACGTACGAGCAGTACTTC
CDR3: CASSLRTGTYEQYF

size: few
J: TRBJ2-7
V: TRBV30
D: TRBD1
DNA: TGTGCCTCTGAGAATCCACAGGGGGCCACCTACGAGCAGTACTTC
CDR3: CASENPQGATYEQYF

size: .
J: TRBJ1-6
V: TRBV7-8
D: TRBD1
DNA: TGTGCCAGCAGCTTAACAGGGGGACAGGATTCACCCCTCCACTTT
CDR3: CASSLTGGQDSPLHF

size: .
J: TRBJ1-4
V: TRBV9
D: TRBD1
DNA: TGTGCCAGCAGCGAGGGACAGGGACACGAAAAACTGTTTTTT
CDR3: CASSEGQGHEKLFF

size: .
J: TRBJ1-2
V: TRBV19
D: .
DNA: TGTGCCAGTAGTCCCAGGGCCCACTATGGCTACACCTTC
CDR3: CASSPRAHYGYTF

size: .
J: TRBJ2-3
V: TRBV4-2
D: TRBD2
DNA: TGTGCCAGCAGCCAAGCCCCGACTAGCGGGGGCACAGATACGCAGTATTTT
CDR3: CASSQAPTSGGTDTQYF

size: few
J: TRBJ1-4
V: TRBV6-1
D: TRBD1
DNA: TGTGCCACCTCCCTATCGACAGGGATCGGCGAAAAACTGTTTTTT
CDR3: CATSLSTGIGEKLFF

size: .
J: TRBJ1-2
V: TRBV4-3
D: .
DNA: TGCGCCAGCAGCCCCGGGGGGCGCGGTGGCTACACCTTC
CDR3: CASSPGGRGGYTF

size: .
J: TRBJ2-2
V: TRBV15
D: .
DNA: TGTGCCACCAGCAAATCGGGGAACGACGGGGAGCTGTTTTTT
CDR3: CATSKSGNDGELFF

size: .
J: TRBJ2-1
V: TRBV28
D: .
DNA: TGTGCCAGCAGTTTCCAGCGGTCGCAGTTCTTC
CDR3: CASSFQRSQFF

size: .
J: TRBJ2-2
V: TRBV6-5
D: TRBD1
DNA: TGTGCCAGCAGTATGGGACAGGGGTACACCGGGGAGCTGTTTTTT
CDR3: CASSMGQGYTGELFF

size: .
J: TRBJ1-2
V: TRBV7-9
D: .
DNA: TGTGCCAGCAGCGGGGGGAACTATGGCTACACCTTC
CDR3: CASSGGNYGYTF

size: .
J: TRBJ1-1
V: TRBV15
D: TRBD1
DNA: TGTGCCACCAGCAGAGATCTGAGGGGGCAGGGGGACACTGAAGCTTTCTTT
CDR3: CATSRDLRGQGDTEAFF

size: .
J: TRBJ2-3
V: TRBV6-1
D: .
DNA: TGTGCCAGCAATTTAGGAGAGGGCAGCACAGATACGCAGTATTTT
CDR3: CASNLGEGSTDTQYF

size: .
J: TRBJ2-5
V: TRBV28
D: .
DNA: TGTGCCAGCAGTTTAGCCGGGGGGCGCGAGACCCAGTACTTC
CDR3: CASSLAGGRETQYF

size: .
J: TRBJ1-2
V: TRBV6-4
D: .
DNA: TGTGCCAGCAGTGGAGGGTTCGGCTATGGCTACACCTTC
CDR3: CASSGGFGYGYTF

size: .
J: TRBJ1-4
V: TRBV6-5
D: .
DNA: TGTGCCAGCAGCCTACGTGGTAATGAAAAACTGTTTTTT
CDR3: CASSLRGNEKLFF

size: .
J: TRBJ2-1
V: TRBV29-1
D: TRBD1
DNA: TGCAGCGGCGACAGGGGGCTACAAAATGAGCAGTTCTTC
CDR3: CSGDRGLQNEQFF

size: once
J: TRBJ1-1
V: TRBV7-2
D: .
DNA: TGTGCCAGCAGCCATTCGAACACTGAAGCTTTCTTT
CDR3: CASSHSNTEAFF

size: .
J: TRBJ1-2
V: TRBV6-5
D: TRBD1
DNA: TGTGCCAGCAGTCTAGGGACAGGAGCACGCTATGGCTACACCTTC
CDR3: CASSLGTGARYGYTF

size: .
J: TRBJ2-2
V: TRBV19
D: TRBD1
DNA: TGTGCCAGTAGTTTCACAGGGGTCACCGGGGAGCTGTTTTTT
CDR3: CASSFTGVTGELFF

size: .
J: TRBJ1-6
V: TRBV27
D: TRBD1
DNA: TGTGCCAGCAGTCCGACAGGGAATTCACCCCTCCACTTT
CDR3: CASSPTGNSPLHF

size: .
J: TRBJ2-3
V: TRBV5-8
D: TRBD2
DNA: TGTGCCAGCACTGGTGGGAGCGGGGCTAGCACAGATACGCAGTATTTT
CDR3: CASTGGSGASTDTQYF

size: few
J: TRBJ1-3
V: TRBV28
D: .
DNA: TGTGCCAGCGAGGGAAACACCATATATTTT
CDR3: CASEGNTIYF

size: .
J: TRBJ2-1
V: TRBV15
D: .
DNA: TGTGCCACCAGTAAGGTGGGCCCCGTATTTCCCTCCTACAATGAGCAGTTCTTC
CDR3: CATSKVGPVFPSYNEQFF

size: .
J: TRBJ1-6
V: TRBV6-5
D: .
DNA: TGTGCCAGCCACCGCAGGGGTCTTTTCCCACCCCTCCACTTT
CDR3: CASHRRGLFPPLHF

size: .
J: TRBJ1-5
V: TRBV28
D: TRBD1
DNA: TGTGCCAGCAGTCCCCAACAGGGGGGCAATCCTTATCAGCCCCAGCATTTT
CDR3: CASSPQQGGNPYQPQHF

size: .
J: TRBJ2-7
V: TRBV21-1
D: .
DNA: TGTGCCAGCAGCGCCTCGGGGACTAGCGGGGGGCCAACCTACGAGCAGTACTTC
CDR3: CASSASGTSGGPTYEQYF

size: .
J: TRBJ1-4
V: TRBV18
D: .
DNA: TGTGCCAGCTCACCACCGGAGGGTACGAAGGAAAAACTGTTTTTT
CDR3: CASSPPEGTKEKLFF

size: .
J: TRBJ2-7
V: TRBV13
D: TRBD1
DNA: TGTGCCAGCAGCTCCGGGACAGGGAACGAGCAGTACTTC
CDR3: CASSSGTGNEQYF

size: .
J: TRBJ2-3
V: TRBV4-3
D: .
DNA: TGCGCCAGCAGCCAAGGCGTGGGCAGCGGTGGAGATACGCAGTATTTT
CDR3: CASSQGVGSGGDTQYF

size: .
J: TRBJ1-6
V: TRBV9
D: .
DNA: TGTGCCAGCAGCGTAGGGGGAGAGTATTCACCCCTCCACTTT
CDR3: CASSVGGEYSPLHF

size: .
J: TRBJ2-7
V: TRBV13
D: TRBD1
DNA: TGTGCCAGCAGCTTAAAAAGGGGGCGGCGGGAGCAGTACTTC
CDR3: CASSLKRGRREQYF

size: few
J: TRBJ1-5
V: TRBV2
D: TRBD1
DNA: TGTGCCAGCACCCGGACAGGGGGAAGCAATCAGCCCCAGCATTTT
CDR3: CASTRTGGSNQPQHF

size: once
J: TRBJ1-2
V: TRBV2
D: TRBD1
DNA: TGTGCCAGCAGTGAAGCGGGACAGGGTCTGTTGGATGGCTACACCTTC
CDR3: CASSEAGQGLLDGYTF

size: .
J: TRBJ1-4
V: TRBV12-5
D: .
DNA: TGTGCTAGTGGGCGGGACGGCCCGAATGAAAAACTGTTTTTT
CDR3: CASGRDGPNEKLFF

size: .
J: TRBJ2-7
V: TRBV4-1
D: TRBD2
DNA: TGCGCCAGCAGCACTCGGACTAGCCTCGAGCAGTACTTC
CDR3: CASSTRTSLEQYF

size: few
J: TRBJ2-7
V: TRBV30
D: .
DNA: TGTGCCTGGAGCCCCTCAGGGGTCGAGCAGTACTTC
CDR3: CAWSPSGVEQYF